This TCR beta chain was retrieved from a study of T-cell memory formation after mild COVID-19. Overall study results and limits: Certain responding clones were present in pre-infection memory, suggesting participation of cross-reactive memory. Contracting clones from day 15 to 85 had balanced CD4/CD8; later expanders favoured CD4+.

The V gene's germline CDR1 is SEHNR and CDR2 FQNEAQ (reference sequence). The CDR3 spans 16 residues. The junction had 10 bases not matched to a gene; V was cut back by 3 bases and J by 6 bases. TCRdb recomputed calls from the 5' RACE reads with MiXCR, one row per CDR3 protein. The sample contains hundreds of thousands of distinct CDR3 sequences, roughly a quarter of which appear only once. Comment on this clonotype: The target antigen is unknown.

Sequencing used PBMCs or a T cell subset sorted from them (not recorded which). The TCR originated in an adult woman who had mild COVID-19 (a few samples of this study predate the infection). Cell type and time point are not known. The chain is built from TRBV7-9 and TRBJ2-3; 9 positions agree with TRBD2. The CDR3 loop is CASSFSPGLALDTQYF. The CDR3 DNA reads TGTGCCAGCAGCTTCAGCCCGGGACTAGCATTGGATACGCAGTATTTT. Supplemented by reference TRBV7-9 and TRBJ2-3, the full variable domain reads DTGVSQNPRHKITKRGQNVTFRCDPISEHNRLYWYRQTLGQGPEFLTYFQNEAQLEKSRLLSDRFSAERPKGSFSTLEIQRTEQGDSAMYLCASSFSPGLALDTQYFGPGTRLTVL.